The 21 T cell receptor beta chains listed next were all sequenced from one sample in a study of T cells after yellow fever vaccination. TCRdb re-called the 5' RACE reads with MiXCR, one entry per CDR3 protein. The table records nearly 550,000 distinct CDR3 sequences, around 21% of them present only once. This specimen was PBMCs, taken 15 days after the yellow fever booster vaccination. The origin of the receptors is a man younger than 40 who received the YFV17D yellow fever vaccine.

The table lists this clonotype with a few counts. The V and J genes are TRBV7-2 and TRBJ2-3; 16 bases are shared with TRBD2. The CDR3 runs to 15 residues. The germline V gene encodes CDR1 SGHTA and CDR2 FQGNSA. J was trimmed by 4 bases and V by 7 bases; bases with no gene match: 2. The CDR3 DNA is TGTGCCAGCATGGGACTAGCGGGAGGGCCAGATACGCAGTATTTT. Amino acid sequence: CASMGLAGGPDTQYF. The variable domain in full, completed from reference TRBV7-2 and TRBJ2-3, reads GAGVSQSPSNKVTEKGKDVELRCDPISGHTALYWYRQSLGQGLEFLIYFQGNSAPDKSGLPSDRFSAERTGGSVSTLTIQRTQQEDSAVYLCASMGLAGGPDTQYFGPGTRLTVL.

The gene calls are TRBV6-1 and TRBJ2-5; 7 nucleotides line up with TRBD1. J gave up 3 bases and V 5 bases, and 6 bases lay outside the gene matches. Looked up from germline, CDR1 is MNHNS and CDR2 is SASEGT. The CDR3 sequence is 14 residues long. The CDR3 spells CASSRQGREETQYF. CDR3 DNA: TGTGCCAGCAGTCGACAGGGTAGAGAAGAGACCCAGTACTTC.

The chain joins TRBV4-3 to TRBJ2-1; D is uncertain. The V gene lost 1 base and the J gene lost 2 bases, with 9 bases spanning the gap. Germline V CDR1 and CDR2: LGHNA, YSLEER. The CDR3 has 15 amino acids. The CDR3 spells CASSQGPLTYNEQFF. The CDR3 coding sequence is TGCGCCAGCAGCCAAGGTCCCCTGACCTACAATGAGCAGTTCTTC.

The chain carries TRBV7-9 and TRBJ2-1; D is uncertain. The V gene lost 5 bases and the J gene lost 9 bases, with 14 bases spanning the gap. The CDR3 has 13 residues. Germline CDR1 reads SEHNR; CDR2 reads FQNEAQ (reference sequence). This CDR3 is CASSPEEVREQFF. As DNA, the CDR3 is TGTGCCAGCAGCCCAGAGGAAGTACGTGAGCAGTTCTTC. The whole variable domain, filled in from reference TRBV7-9 and TRBJ2-1, reads DTGVSQNPRHKITKRGQNVTFRCDPISEHNRLYWYRQTLGQGPEFLTYFQNEAQLEKSRLLSDRFSAERPKGSFSTLEIQRTEQGDSAMYLCASSPEEVREQFFGPGTRLTVL.

This clonotype was observed a handful of times. J is TRBJ2-1 and V is TRBV20-1; D is uncertain. The CDR3 consists of 14 residues. V was trimmed by 0 bases and J by 2 bases, leaving 8 bases between them. Germline lookup yields CDR1 DFQATT and CDR2 SNEGSKA (reference sequence). Here the CDR3 reads CSARDRSPYNEQFF. The CDR3 DNA follows: TGCAGTGCTAGAGATCGGAGCCCCTACAATGAGCAGTTCTTC.

The gene calls are TRBV18 and TRBJ2-1; TRBD2 matches 9 bases. In germline, CDR1 is KGHSH, CDR2 LQKENI. V was clipped by 4 bases and J by 4 bases; unmatched bases: 8. This CDR3 is built from 16 residues. The CDR3 is CASSHSGTSSYNEQFF. The CDR3 DNA reads as TGTGCCAGCTCACACTCCGGGACTAGCAGTTACAATGAGCAGTTCTTC.

The rearrangement links TRBV15 to TRBJ2-1; 7 bases line up with TRBD2. The CDR3 is made up of 17 amino acids. From germline, CDR1 is LNHNV and CDR2 YYDKDF (reference sequence). The trim removed 0 bases at V and 4 bases at J, leaving 9 bases unmatched. CDR3 DNA sequence: TGTGCCACCAGCAGAGATCTCGAGGGAGGGCGGTACAATGAGCAGTTCTTC. Amino acids: CATSRDLEGGRYNEQFF.

V usage is TRBV5-1 and J usage is TRBJ2-2; D is unresolved. Between the trimmed V and J ends, which lost 4 bases and 4 bases, there was a span of 17 bases. The germline V gene encodes CDR1 SGHRS and CDR2 YFSETQ. The CDR3 extends over 16 amino acids. DNA of the CDR3: TGCGCCAGCAGCCCCTTTATCGGTACCGGCACCGGGGAGCTGTTTTTT. It translates to CASSPFIGTGTGELFF.

This clonotype came up a few times. The chain is built from TRBV29-1 and TRBJ2-5, with D tentatively TRBD2 (5 bases). The CDR3 loop spans 13 amino acids. CDR1 is SQVTM and CDR2 is ANQGSEA in the germline V gene. V shed 4 bases and J shed 0 bases, with 9 bases lying between them. CDR3 in DNA: TGCAGCGTTGCGGGGTCGAACCAAGAGACCCAGTACTTC. Translating gives CSVAGSNQETQYF.

This clonotype was recorded at least ten times. The genes are TRBV4-2 and TRBJ2-3, with TRBD2 matching over 7 bases. CDR1 LGHNA and CDR2 YNFKEQ come from the germline V gene. CDR3 length equals 16 residues. V was pared by 0 bases and J by 7 bases, with 10 bases of the junction left unmatched. CDR3 loop: CASSQDAGVEGNTQYF. The CDR3 DNA sequence: TGTGCCAGCAGCCAAGATGCGGGAGTAGAGGGAAATACGCAGTATTTT.

This clonotype showed up just a few times. The rearrangement uses TRBV20-1 and TRBJ2-3, with D maybe TRBD1 (6 bases). Between the trimmed V and J ends, which lost 3 bases and 13 bases, there was a span of 26 bases. The CDR3 runs to 15 residues. Germline V gene lookup returns CDR1 DFQATT and CDR2 SNEGSKA (reference sequence). CDR3 region: CSARQMDRASRVKYF. CDR3 DNA sequence: TGCAGTGCTAGGCAGATGGACAGAGCGAGCCGAGTGAAGTATTTT.

This clonotype was detected ten times or more. The CDR3 DNA reads as TGTGCCATCAGGGACGCGGCCACCGGGGAGCTGTTTTTT. This codes for CAIRDAATGELFF. The chain links TRBV10-3 to TRBJ2-2; D call uncertain. The CDR3 is 13 residues long. Germline V CDR1 and CDR2: ENHRY, SYGVKD. V dropped 6 bases and J dropped 4 bases, with 9 bases sitting between them.

In nucleotides, the CDR3 is TGTGCCTGGACCCCACTAGCGGGAGGTACAGATACGCAGTATTTT. This codes for CAWTPLAGGTDTQYF. The V gene is TRBV30, the J gene TRBJ2-3; 12 nucleotides align to TRBD2. V lost 4 bases and J lost 3; bases outside the gene matches: 5. Germline CDR1 GTSNPN, CDR2 SVGIG (reference sequence). CDR3 length: 15 amino acids. The full variable domain, with the rest looked up from reference TRBV30 and TRBJ2-3, is SQTIHQWPATLVQPVGSPLSLECTVEGTSNPNLYWYRQAAGRGLQLLFYSVGIGQISSEVPQNLSASRPQDRQFILSSKKLLLSDSGFYLCAWTPLAGGTDTQYFGPGTRLTVL.

This clonotype was counted only a few times. The rearrangement uses TRBV7-9 and TRBJ2-2, with D perhaps TRBD2 (6 bases). The CDR3 extends over 15 amino acids. With 3 bases removed from V and 7 bases from J, the gap between germline ends came to 15 bases. Germline lookup yields CDR1 SEHNR and CDR2 FQNEAQ (reference sequence). This chain's CDR3 is CASSFESGGVGELFF. CDR3 DNA: TGTGCCAGCAGCTTCGAGTCTGGAGGGGTCGGGGAGCTGTTTTTT.

The rearrangement links TRBV18 to TRBJ2-3; D ambiguous. The germline CDR1 and CDR2 sequences are KGHSH and LQKENI. Trimming stripped 1 base from V and 2 bases from J, with 10 bases between. The CDR3 covers 15 residues. The CDR3 DNA reads TGTGCCAGCTCACCACGGAAGACGAACACAGATACGCAGTATTTT. Translation: CASSPRKTNTDTQYF.

This clonotype occurred a few times. The V gene is TRBV4-3, the J gene TRBJ1-3; 7 nucleotides align to TRBD1. Germline lookup yields CDR1 LGHNA and CDR2 YSLEER. Trimming removed 4 bases from V and 6 bases from J; junction bases left unmatched: 12. The CDR3 extends over 16 amino acids. The CDR3 spells CASSRVLTGTENTIYF. The CDR3 nucleotides are TGCGCCAGCAGCCGCGTCTTGACAGGGACCGAAAACACCATATATTTT.

In DNA, the CDR3 is TGTGCCAGCACCCCTCGGACAGGACACCTATACAATGAGCAGTTCTTC. Translated, it gives CASTPRTGHLYNEQFF. The gene calls are TRBV7-2 and TRBJ2-1; the match to TRBD1 covers 7 bases. V trimming: 7 bases; J trimming: 4 bases; junction bases outside the gene matches: 13. This CDR3 has 16 residues. Germline V gene sequence: CDR1 SGHTA, CDR2 FQGNSA.

This clonotype was observed once. This chain connects TRBV20-1 to TRBJ2-7, with TRBD1 matching over 9 bases. The CDR3 has 12 amino acids. Germline trimming cut 6 bases from V and 6 bases from J; bases unmatched to any gene: 6. Germline loops: CDR1 DFQATT, CDR2 SNEGSKA (reference sequence). CDR3 sequence (DNA): TGCAGTGCGGGGGGGACAGGGCTCGAGCAGTACTTC. Residues: CSAGGTGLEQYF.

The chain links TRBV18 to TRBJ1-1, with D possibly TRBD1 on 5 matching bases. CDR3 size: 15 residues. The V end was cut by 6 bases, the J end by 2 bases, with 16 bases between. Per germline, CDR1 KGHSH and CDR2 LQKENI. The CDR3 region has the DNA TGTGCCAGCTCTCCGCAGGACACAATTAACACTGAAGCTTTCTTT. Its protein is CASSPQDTINTEAFF.

The chain recombines TRBV29-1 with TRBJ2-2; 7 bases line up with TRBD2. The junction had 5 bases not matched to a gene; V was cut back by 3 bases and J by 1 base. The length of the CDR3 is 15 residues. From germline, CDR1 is SQVTM and CDR2 ANQGSEA. The CDR3 bases are TGCAGCGTTGATTGGTCTAGCGGGAACACCGGGGAGCTGTTTTTT. Translated, it gives CSVDWSSGNTGELFF.

This clonotype showed up just a few times. This sequence joins TRBV3-1 and TRBJ1-1; D is unresolved. V was clipped by 3 bases and J by 10 bases, with 21 bases between them. Germline values: CDR1 LGHDT, CDR2 YNNKEL (reference sequence). CDR3 length: 15 residues. The CDR3 DNA sequence: TGTGCCAGCAGCCAGGGTCTTCTGACCGGGCTCGGAGCTTTCTTT. This codes for CASSQGLLTGLGAFF. Supplemented by reference TRBV3-1 and TRBJ1-1, the full variable domain reads DTAVSQTPKYLVTQMGNDKSIKCEQNLGHDTMYWYKQDSKKFLKIMFSYNNKELIINETVPNRFSPKSPDKAHLNLHINSLELGDSAVYFCASSQGLLTGLGAFFGQGTRLTVV.